The entry below describes one T cell receptor (beta chain). Germline values: CDR1 SNHLY, CDR2 FYNNEI. This CDR3 has 11 residues. During cDNA synthesis, UMIs that each contained a 6-nucleotide sample barcode were added by means of template switching. Using TCRalpha and TCRbeta cDNA, the researchers carried out two nested PCRs that lasted around 15 and 10 cycles. TCRdb reprocessed the 5' RACE reads; each CDR3 protein has one entry and no DNA is given. Here the sample table reports a few hundred thousand distinct CDR3 sequences. The sample originates from a study of monozygotic twins with inflammatory bowel disease.

Sequencing was done on a sample of blood. The TCR originated in a human donor with ulcerative colitis or Crohn's disease, or a healthy co-twin of an affected twin (not recorded which). The chain couples TRBV2 to TRBJ1-6. The CDR3 sequence is CASSKDLRCHF.